Following are 31 T cell receptor beta chains from one sample sequenced in a study of blood T cells in healthy people across ages. For the second PCR, which ran for 7 to 11 cycles, a sample-barcoded 5' primer and a J-beta primer mix were used. TCRdb independently ran MiXCR on the 5' RACE reads; one entry per CDR3 protein. Seen here are 870,000 or so distinct CDR3 sequences, roughly 26% observed once, and the top ten hold 15% to 20%. Source material: blood. These receptors were taken from a woman of 80 years or more in good health.

Regarding this clonotype: Because the CDR3's place on the DNA is in doubt, the DNA is left out and the CDR3 is given as listed by TCRdb. The chain recombines TRBV28 with TRBJ1-2; TRBD1, the D gene given by the table, was not confirmed from the DNA. CDR1 is MDHEN and CDR2 is SYDVKM in the germline V gene. The CDR3 is 15 residues long, ends included. The CDR3 sequence: CATPGGSMATYGCTF.

This clonotype was detected many times. This chain uses TRBV3-1 with TRBJ2-3; D is possibly TRBD2 (7 bases). Trimming pared 6 bases from V and 4 bases from J, leaving 20 bases between. The CDR3 is 16 residues long. Germline V CDR1 and CDR2: LGHDT, YNNKEL (reference sequence). CDR3 bases: TGTGCCAGCAGTACCAGGAGGGGGGCGGGAGCAGATACGCAGTATTTT. This encodes CASSTRRGAGADTQYF.

The chain links TRBV19 to TRBJ2-1; D is perhaps TRBD1 (6 bases). The CDR3 is 18 amino acids. V lost 4 bases, J lost 0 bases, and 19 bases lay in between. The germline V gene has CDR1 LNHDA and CDR2 SQIVND (reference sequence). The CDR3 DNA reads TGTGCCAGTAGTAGACCTACCCACCGGGACATCTCCTACAATGAGCAGTTCTTC. Its translation: CASSRPTHRDISYNEQFF.

In the case of this clonotype: With a much larger clone just one base away, this may be a read error. The chain combines TRBV4-3 with TRBJ2-5; 9 positions match TRBD1. The CDR3 is 17 residues long. V trimming: 1 base; J trimming: 11 bases; junction bases outside the gene matches: 17. The germline V gene encodes CDR1 LGHNA and CDR2 YSLEER. The CDR3: CASSQAGQGIGSNEQYF. Written as DNA, the CDR3 is TGCGCCAGCAGCCAAGCGGGACAGGGAATAGGAAGCAATGAGCAGTACTTC.

Note on this clonotype: This sequence may be a read error, since a much larger clone differs from it by one base. The rearrangement uses TRBV5-1 and TRBJ1-4; TRBD1 might be the D (6 bases). In germline, CDR1 is SGHRS, CDR2 YFSETQ. This CDR3 region has 16 residues. The CDR3 here is CAGSHMLGGRGEKLFF. The CDR3 DNA is TGCGCCGGCAGCCATATGCTAGGGGGACGTGGGGAAAAACTGTTTTTT. Full variable domain (remainder filled in from reference TRBV5-1 and TRBJ1-4): KAGVTQTPRYLIKTRGQQVTLSCSPISGHRSVSWYQQTPGQGLQFLFEYFSETQRNKGNFPGRFSGRQFSNSRSEMNVSTLELGDSALYLCAGSHMLGGRGEKLFFGSGTQLSVL.

Comments on this clonotype: A much larger clonotype is one base distant, so this may be a read error. This chain connects TRBV6-2 or TRBV6-3 to TRBJ1-1, with TRBD1 matching 7 bases. Germline CDR1 and CDR2: MNHEY and SVGEGT. CDR3 length: 13 amino acids. CDR3 amino acids: CTSSYSDRASAFF. In DNA, the CDR3 is TGTACCAGCAGTTACTCAGACAGGGCGTCAGCTTTCTTT.

This clonotype was observed a handful of times. CDR3 in DNA: TGCAGTGCTAGGGGATCGGAACGTGGCTACACCTTC. Its translation: CSARGSERGYTF. This rearrangement joins TRBV20-1 to TRBJ1-2; no clear D. CDR1 and CDR2 from the germline V gene are DFQATT and SNEGSKA (reference sequence). CDR3 size: 12 residues. V dropped 3 bases and J dropped 7 bases, with 12 bases sitting between them.

This clonotype was observed a single time. The chain links TRBV12-3 or TRBV12-4 to TRBJ1-1, with TRBD1 matching 10 bases. The CDR3 extends over 15 amino acids. Unmatched junction bases numbered 7, after V lost 6 bases and J lost 3 bases. The CDR3, as DNA: TGTGCCAGCAGGCAAAGGGACAGGGGACACACTGAAGCTTTCTTT. This codes for CASRQRDRGHTEAFF.

The rearrangement joins TRBV11-3 to TRBJ2-3; 8 positions match TRBD2. The V segment lost 1 base and the J segment 0 bases; nucleotides outside the gene matches: 6. Per the germline V gene, CDR1 is SGHNT and CDR2 is YENEEA. CDR3 length: 17 amino acids. Here the CDR3 reads CASSLGSGGASTDTQYF. Written as DNA, the CDR3 is TGTGCCAGCAGCTTAGGCAGCGGGGGTGCTAGCACAGATACGCAGTATTTT.

This clonotype was observed at least ten times. CDR3 bases: TGTGCCAGCAGTCCAGAGACAGTTTACCCTTACAATGAGCAGTTCTTC. Its protein is CASSPETVYPYNEQFF. This chain joins TRBV6-5 and TRBJ2-1; the D gene is possibly TRBD1 (5 bases). Germline CDR1 reads MNHEY; CDR2 reads SVGAGI. The V end was cut by 5 bases, the J end by 4 bases, with 18 bases between. This CDR3 region has 16 residues.

V is TRBV7-2 and J is TRBJ2-1; D not resolved. V gave up 6 bases and J gave up 0 bases, with 18 bases separating them. The germline V gene has CDR1 SGHTA and CDR2 FQGNSA. There are 17 residues in the CDR3. The CDR3 here is CASSLRPPRRSYNEQFF. As DNA, the CDR3 is TGTGCCAGCAGTCTGCGGCCTCCCCGGCGCTCCTACAATGAGCAGTTCTTC.

The table lists this clonotype with many counts. The genes are TRBV12-3 or TRBV12-4 and TRBJ2-3, with 10 bases that match TRBD1. CDR3 size: 15 residues. Germline trimming cut 4 bases from V and 4 bases from J; bases unmatched to any gene: 5. The CDR3 sequence: CASSSRTGGADTQYF. DNA for the CDR3: TGTGCCAGCAGTTCCCGGACAGGGGGGGCAGATACGCAGTATTTT.

Ten or more counts support this clonotype. A junction end diverges from the germline sequence, so it may reflect a read error. The chain recombines TRBV5-1 with TRBJ2-1; D is ambiguous. There are 11 residues in the CDR3. Germline V gives CDR1 SGHRS, CDR2 YFSETQ. The DNA of the CDR3 is TGTGCCAGCAGTTTAAGGAATGAGCAGTTCTTC. The encoded protein is CASSLRNEQFF.

This clonotype was recorded a few times. A much larger clone sits a single nucleotide away, making a read error possible. The genes are TRBV10-1 and TRBJ2-1; tentatively, D is TRBD1 or TRBD2 (5 bases each). This CDR3 is 16 amino acids long. Germline V gives CDR1 WNHNN, CDR2 SYGVQD (reference sequence). The V end lost 0 bases, the J end lost 8 bases, and 17 bases lay between the germline ends. CDR3 in DNA: TGCGCCAGCAGTGAGTCAGCTAGCCTTAGGGACGATGAGCAGTTCTTC. It yields the protein CASSESASLRDDEQFF.

This clonotype was found a few times. The gene calls are TRBV7-9 and TRBJ2-1; no definite D call. The CDR3 loop spans 15 amino acids. The V gene lost 4 bases and the J gene lost 7 bases, with 17 bases spanning the gap. Germline V lookup: CDR1 SEHNR, CDR2 FQNEAQ (reference sequence). DNA for the CDR3: TGTGCCAGCAGCTCCCCTTCGGTGGGGTGGAATGAGCAGTTCTTC. Translation gives CASSSPSVGWNEQFF.

This clonotype appeared many times. The rearrangement uses TRBV7-2 and TRBJ2-7; D might be TRBD1 (5 bases). From germline, CDR1 is SGHTA and CDR2 FQGNSA. The CDR3 covers 14 residues. Trimming shortened V by 3 bases and J by 5 bases, and 14 bases separated the two germline ends. The CDR3 loop is CASSFVQGVHEQYF. The CDR3 nucleotides are TGTGCCAGCAGCTTCGTCCAAGGGGTACACGAGCAGTACTTC. The variable domain in full, with the rest retrieved from reference TRBV7-2 and TRBJ2-7, is GAGVSQSPSNKVTEKGKDVELRCDPISGHTALYWYRQSLGQGLEFLIYFQGNSAPDKSGLPSDRFSAERTGGSVSTLTIQRTQQEDSAVYLCASSFVQGVHEQYFGPGTRLTVT.

This chain uses TRBV12-3 or TRBV12-4 with TRBJ1-1; D is undetermined. With 6 bases removed from V and 5 bases from J, the gap between germline ends came to 13 bases. The CDR3 is made up of 13 amino acids. The CDR3 region is CASSRTRRTEAFF. DNA for the CDR3: TGTGCCAGCAGCCGCACCCGGCGAACTGAAGCTTTCTTT.

Many counts were recorded for this clonotype. This rearrangement joins TRBV24-1 to TRBJ2-5; a weak D match, TRBD2 (5 bases). The germline CDR1 and CDR2 sequences are KGHDR and SFDVKD. V gave up 2 bases and J gave up 6 bases, with 12 bases separating them. The CDR3 contains 14 residues. Here the CDR3 DNA reads TGTGCCACCAGTGATTCCGGCAGAGGGAAGACCCAGTACTTC. It codes for CATSDSGRGKTQYF.

This clonotype was seen ten or more times. The J gene is TRBJ2-3, the V gene TRBV7-9; D gene uncertain. The CDR3 contains 14 residues. CDR1 SEHNR and CDR2 FQNEAQ come from the germline V gene (reference sequence). The V end was cut by 5 bases, the J end by 2 bases, with 11 bases between. CDR3 protein: CASSNLLTTDTQYF. CDR3 sequence (DNA): TGTGCCAGCAGCAACCTACTTACCACAGATACGCAGTATTTT.

This clonotype was seen repeatedly, ten times or more. The chain links TRBV7-6 to TRBJ2-7, with D maybe TRBD2 (5 bases). CDR1 is SGHVS, CDR2 FNYEAQ, per germline. The CDR3 spans 14 residues. V gave up 4 bases and J gave up 3 bases, with 13 bases separating them. CDR3 DNA sequence: TGTGCCAGCAGCTCTCGGACGGGAAACTACGAGCAGTACTTC. Translation gives CASSSRTGNYEQYF. The full variable domain, completed using reference TRBV7-6 and TRBJ2-7, is GAGVSQSPRYKVTKRGQDVALRCDPISGHVSLYWYRQALGQGPEFLTYFNYEAQQDKSGLPNDRFSAERPEGSISTLTIQRTEQRDSAMYRCASSSRTGNYEQYFGPGTRLTVT.

There are many counts of this clonotype. This chain links TRBV9 with TRBJ2-3; D gene uncertain. The V end lost 3 bases, the J end lost 3 bases, and 11 bases lay between the germline ends. Germline V gene data show CDR1 as SGDLS and CDR2 as YYNGEE. The CDR3 runs 14 residues. As DNA, the CDR3 is TGTGCCAGCAGCGACTCGATTAGTACAGATACGCAGTATTTT. Translated: CASSDSISTDTQYF.

This clonotype was recorded at least ten times. This rearrangement joins TRBV28 to TRBJ2-7; 7 bases are shared with TRBD1. The CDR3 totals 13 residues. Germline V gene lookup returns CDR1 MDHEN and CDR2 SYDVKM. Trimming cost V 6 bases and J 5 bases; bases outside gene matches: 7. The CDR3 protein is CASRPDRVHEQYF. DNA for the CDR3: TGTGCCAGCAGACCAGACAGGGTCCACGAGCAGTACTTC.

The chain recombines TRBV6-5 with TRBJ2-7, with D tentatively TRBD1 (6 bases). The CDR3 runs 14 residues. V was pared by 7 bases and J by 0 bases, with 13 bases between. From germline, CDR1 is MNHEY and CDR2 SVGAGI. The CDR3 region has the DNA TGTGCCAGCAACAGGGATGGAAGCTCCTACGAGCAGTACTTC. Translation gives CASNRDGSSYEQYF.

The chain joins TRBV7-9 to TRBJ2-5, with D tentatively TRBD1 (5 bases). The CDR3 spans 15 residues. With 5 bases removed from V and 1 base from J, the gap between germline ends came to 14 bases. CDR1 and CDR2 from the germline V gene are SEHNR and FQNEAQ (reference sequence). Here the CDR3 reads CASSVSGQLQETQYF. CDR3 in DNA: TGTGCCAGCAGCGTTTCAGGGCAACTCCAAGAGACCCAGTACTTC.

The chain employs TRBV15 and TRBJ2-2; TRBD1 is a possible D gene (6 bases). Between the trimmed V and J ends, which lost 3 bases and 3 bases, there was a span of 8 bases. This CDR3 region has 14 residues. Per the germline V gene, CDR1 is LNHNV and CDR2 is YYDKDF (reference sequence). CDR3 coding DNA: TGTGCCACCAGCAGGTACAGGGACACCGGGGAGCTGTTTTTT. It specifies CATSRYRDTGELFF.

The chain links TRBV20-1 to TRBJ2-3; D is perhaps TRBD1 (6 bases). In germline, CDR1 is DFQATT, CDR2 SNEGSKA (reference sequence). The V gene lost 5 bases and the J gene lost 2 bases, with 14 bases spanning the gap. The CDR3 is 14 residues long. The CDR3 here is CSAPEDSYTDTQYF. The CDR3 DNA reads TGCAGTGCTCCCGAGGACAGCTACACAGATACGCAGTATTTT.

With regard to this clonotype: This may be a read error, as it is one base from a much larger clone. The chain employs TRBV7-2 and TRBJ2-7; 7 bases align to TRBD2. The CDR3 covers 15 residues. V lost 5 bases and J lost 7; bases outside the gene matches: 14. Looked up from germline, CDR1 is SGHTA and CDR2 is FQGNSA. The CDR3 loop reads CASSIDRDYYNEQYF. The CDR3 region has the DNA TGTGCCAGCAGCATTGACCGGGACTATTACAATGAGCAGTACTTC. Based on the CDR3 plus reference TRBV7-2 and TRBJ2-7, the full variable domain is GAGVSQSPSNKVTEKGKDVELRCDPISGHTALYWYRQSLGQGLEFLIYFQGNSAPDKSGLPSDRFSAERTGGSVSTLTIQRTQQEDSAVYLCASSIDRDYYNEQYFGPGTRLTVT.

This clonotype was seen repeatedly, ten times or more. The chain joins TRBV6-1 to TRBJ1-5, with 7 bases that match TRBD1. V lost 6 bases and J lost 0; bases outside the gene matches: 11. CDR3 size: 17 residues. Germline V gives CDR1 MNHNS, CDR2 SASEGT. The CDR3 protein is CASSPLGQPYSNQPQHF. The CDR3 coding sequence is TGTGCCAGCAGCCCACTGGGACAGCCATATAGCAATCAGCCCCAGCATTTT.

This clonotype was observed at least ten times. V is TRBV5-1 and J is TRBJ1-1; 10 bases are shared with TRBD1. J was trimmed by 1 base and V by 4 bases; bases with no gene match: 7. CDR3 length: 16 amino acids. The V gene's germline CDR1 is SGHRS and CDR2 YFSETQ. The CDR3 DNA reads TGCGCCAGCAGCCTCAGACAGGGGGCTACGAACACTGAAGCTTTCTTT. The encoded protein is CASSLRQGATNTEAFF.

In regard to this clonotype: The junction departs from the called germline gene at one end, perhaps through a read error. The V and J genes are TRBV7-9 and TRBJ2-7, with D maybe TRBD1 (6 bases). The DNA end lines up better with TRBJ2-5; the J call may be wrong. Germline loops: CDR1 SEHNR, CDR2 FQNEAQ (reference sequence). This CDR3 comprises 14 residues. For the CDR3, the DNA is TGTGTCAGCAGCTCCGGGACAAAGCAAGAGACCCAGTACTTC. Translation gives CVSSSGTKQETQYF.

This clonotype was observed a handful of times. As DNA, the CDR3 is TGCAGCGTTGGGATTAGCGGGGGGGCGTTTACAGATACGCAGTATTTT. This translates into CSVGISGGAFTDTQYF. This chain connects TRBV29-1 to TRBJ2-3; TRBD2 agrees at 11 bases. V lost 4 bases and J lost 3; bases outside the gene matches: 9. The CDR3 length is 16 residues. Germline CDR1 reads SQVTM; CDR2 reads ANQGSEA.